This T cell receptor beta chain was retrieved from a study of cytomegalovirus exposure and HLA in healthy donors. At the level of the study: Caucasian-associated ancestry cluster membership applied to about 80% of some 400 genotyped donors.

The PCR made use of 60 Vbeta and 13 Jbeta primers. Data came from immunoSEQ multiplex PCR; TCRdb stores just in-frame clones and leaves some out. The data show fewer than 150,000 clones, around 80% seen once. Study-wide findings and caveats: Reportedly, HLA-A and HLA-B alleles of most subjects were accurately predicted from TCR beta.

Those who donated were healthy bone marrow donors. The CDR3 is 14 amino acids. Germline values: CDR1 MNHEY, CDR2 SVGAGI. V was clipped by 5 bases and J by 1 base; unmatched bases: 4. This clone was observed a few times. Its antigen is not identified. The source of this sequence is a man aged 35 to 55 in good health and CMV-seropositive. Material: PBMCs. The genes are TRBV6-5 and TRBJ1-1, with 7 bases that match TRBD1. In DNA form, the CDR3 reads TGTGCCAGCAGTAACCGGGACAGGAACACTGAAGCTTTCTTT. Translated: CASSNRDRNTEAFF.